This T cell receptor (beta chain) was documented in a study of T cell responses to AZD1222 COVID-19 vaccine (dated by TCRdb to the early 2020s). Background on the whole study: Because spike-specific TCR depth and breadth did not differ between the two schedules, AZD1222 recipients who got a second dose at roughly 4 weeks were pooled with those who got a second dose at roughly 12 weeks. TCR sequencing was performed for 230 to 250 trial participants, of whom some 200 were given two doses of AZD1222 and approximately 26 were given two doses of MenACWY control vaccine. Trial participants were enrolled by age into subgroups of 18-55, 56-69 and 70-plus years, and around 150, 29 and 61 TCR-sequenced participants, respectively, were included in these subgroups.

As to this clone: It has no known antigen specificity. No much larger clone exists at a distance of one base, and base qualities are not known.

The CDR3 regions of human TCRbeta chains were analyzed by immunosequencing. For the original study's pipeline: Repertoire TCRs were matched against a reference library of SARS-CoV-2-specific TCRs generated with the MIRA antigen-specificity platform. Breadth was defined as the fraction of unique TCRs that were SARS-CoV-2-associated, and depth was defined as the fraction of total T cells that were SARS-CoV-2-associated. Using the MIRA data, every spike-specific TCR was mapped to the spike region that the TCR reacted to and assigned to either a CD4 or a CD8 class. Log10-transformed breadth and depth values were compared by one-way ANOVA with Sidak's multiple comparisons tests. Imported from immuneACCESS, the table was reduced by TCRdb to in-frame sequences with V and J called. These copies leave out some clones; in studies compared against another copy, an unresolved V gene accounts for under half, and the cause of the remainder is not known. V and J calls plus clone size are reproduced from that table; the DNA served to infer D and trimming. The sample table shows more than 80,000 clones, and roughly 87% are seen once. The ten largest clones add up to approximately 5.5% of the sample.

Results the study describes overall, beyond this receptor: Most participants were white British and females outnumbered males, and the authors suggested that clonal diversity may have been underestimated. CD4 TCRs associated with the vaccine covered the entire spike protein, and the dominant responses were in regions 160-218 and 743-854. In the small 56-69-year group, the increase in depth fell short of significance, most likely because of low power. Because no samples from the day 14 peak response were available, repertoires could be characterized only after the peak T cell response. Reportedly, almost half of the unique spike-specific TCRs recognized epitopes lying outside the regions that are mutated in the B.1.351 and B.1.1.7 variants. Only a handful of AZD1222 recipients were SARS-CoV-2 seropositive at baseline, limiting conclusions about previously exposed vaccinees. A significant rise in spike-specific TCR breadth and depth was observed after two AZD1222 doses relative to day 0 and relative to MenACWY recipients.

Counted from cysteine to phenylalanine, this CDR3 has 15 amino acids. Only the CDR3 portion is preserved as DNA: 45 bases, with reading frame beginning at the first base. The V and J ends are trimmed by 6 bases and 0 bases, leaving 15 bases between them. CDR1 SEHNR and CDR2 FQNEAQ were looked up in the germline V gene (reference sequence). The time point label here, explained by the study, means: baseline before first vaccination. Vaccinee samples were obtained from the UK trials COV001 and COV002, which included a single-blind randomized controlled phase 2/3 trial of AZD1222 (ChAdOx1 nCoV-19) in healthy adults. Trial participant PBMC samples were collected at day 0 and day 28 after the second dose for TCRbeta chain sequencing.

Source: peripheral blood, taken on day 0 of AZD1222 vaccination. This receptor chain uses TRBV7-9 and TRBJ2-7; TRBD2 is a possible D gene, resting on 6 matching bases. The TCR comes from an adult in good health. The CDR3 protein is CASSGGGTDSYEQYF. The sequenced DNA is TGTGCCAGCAGTGGTGGGGGGACGGACTCCTACGAGCAGTACTTC.